This TCR beta chain was captured by sequencing in a study of cytomegalovirus exposure and HLA in healthy donors. The PCR ran on 60 Vbeta and 13 Jbeta primers. Clones were read by immunoSEQ multiplex PCR, and TCRdb kept only the in-frame ones, dropping some. The table lists about 97,000 clones, 60% to 80% of them singletons. The donors were healthy bone marrow donors. The germline CDR1 and CDR2 sequences are MNHEY and SVGAGI. The CDR3 is made up of 13 amino acids. V was clipped by 4 bases and J by 5 bases, with 10 bases between them. The sequencing input was PBMCs. The source of this sequence is a male donor in good health and CMV-seropositive. This chain links TRBV6-5 with TRBJ2-3; possibly TRBD1 for D (6 bases). DNA of the CDR3: TGTGCCAGCAGTTTCACAGGGATAGATACGCAGTATTTT. Its protein product is CASSFTGIDTQYF.